These 20 T cell receptor beta chains were sequenced from one sample in a study of shared clonotypes between healthy human individuals. The data were produced by immunoSEQ multiplex PCR, yet TCRdb's version contains in-frame clones alone and is incomplete. Of around 600,000 clones listed, 90% to 95% were seen once; the top ten hold over 0.1%. Naive CD8 cells were CD45RO-negative, positively selected for CCR7, excluding terminally differentiated effector memory CD45RA+ cells. The sequencing input was naive CD8+ T cells sorted from blood. These receptors were obtained from a woman under 40 in good health.

This chain uses TRBV7-2 with TRBJ2-3, with 12 positions matching TRBD2. The CDR3 loop spans 16 amino acids. Trimming at V came to 6 bases and at J to 8 bases, leaving 12 bases not matched to a gene. Germline assignment: CDR1 SGHTA and CDR2 FQGNSA. Written as DNA, the CDR3 is TGTGCCAGCAGAAAAGGACTAGCGGGAACGGGGGGTACGCAGTATTTT. Translated, it gives CASRKGLAGTGGTQYF.

The chain carries TRBV6-1 and TRBJ1-2; D may be TRBD1 (5 bases). The CDR3 length is 15 residues. Trimming took 6 bases from V and 4 from J, leaving 18 bases between them. Germline V CDR1 and CDR2: MNHNS, SASEGT. The CDR3 protein is CASREGMGGSYGYTF. CDR3 coding DNA: TGTGCCAGCAGGGAGGGGATGGGGGGGAGCTATGGCTACACCTTC.

There are a few counts of this clone. The chain recombines TRBV9 with TRBJ1-1; D is perhaps TRBD1 (6 bases). V was shortened by 2 bases and J by 3 bases, with 14 bases between the two germline ends. The CDR3 is 15 residues long. In germline, CDR1 is SGDLS, CDR2 YYNGEE. The CDR3 is CASSVEGGLDTEAFF. The CDR3, as DNA: TGTGCCAGCAGCGTGGAAGGGGGTTTGGACACTGAAGCTTTCTTT.

This clone was recorded only once. The chain couples TRBV5-8 to TRBJ1-5; D not certain. Germline-derived CDR1 and CDR2 are SGHTS and YDEGEE. The CDR3 length is 17 residues. V dropped 0 bases and J dropped 4 bases, with 17 bases sitting between them. CDR3 sequence reads: CASSLEAFSNPNQPQHF. In DNA, the CDR3 is TGTGCCAGCAGCTTGGAGGCCTTTTCCAACCCTAATCAGCCCCAGCATTTT.

The V and J genes are TRBV27 and TRBJ2-1; D uncertain. Trimming cost V 4 bases and J 11 bases, with 9 bases left between them. This CDR3 is built from 11 residues. Germline V gives CDR1 MNHEY, CDR2 SMNVEV (reference sequence). CDR3 sequence reads: CASSYGPQQFF. CDR3 DNA sequence: TGTGCCAGCAGTTACGGACCGCAGCAGTTCTTC.

The chain employs TRBV27 and TRBJ2-3; the match to TRBD2 covers 10 bases. This CDR3 region has 15 residues. The V segment lost 4 bases and the J segment 3 bases; nucleotides outside the gene matches: 4. Germline V gene data show CDR1 as MNHEY and CDR2 as SMNVEV (reference sequence). The CDR3 nucleotides read TGTGCCAGCAGTTGGCTAGCGGGAGTAACAGATACGCAGTATTTT. Amino acids: CASSWLAGVTDTQYF.

V gene TRBV4-1 combines with J gene TRBJ2-1; TRBD2 agrees at 9 bases. Germline V CDR1 and CDR2: MGHRA, YSYEKL. CDR3 length equals 16 residues. V was clipped by 0 bases and J by 9 bases; unmatched bases: 9. As DNA, the CDR3 is TGCGCCAGCAGCCAAGAGAATAGCGGGAGAATCGGTGAGCAGTTCTTC. This codes for CASSQENSGRIGEQFF.

The V and J genes are TRBV27 and TRBJ1-2; D might be TRBD1 (5 bases). Germline-derived CDR1 and CDR2 are MNHEY and SMNVEV (reference sequence). V lost 1 base and J lost 4, with 10 bases in between. The length of the CDR3 is 14 residues. The CDR3: CASSLLGVGYGYTF. The CDR3 region has the DNA TGTGCCAGCAGTTTATTGGGGGTGGGCTATGGCTACACCTTC.

The V call is TRBV5-4, the J call TRBJ2-1, with 14 bases aligning to TRBD2. This CDR3 region has 17 residues. CDR1 SGHNT and CDR2 YYREEE come from the germline V gene (reference sequence). The V segment lost 2 bases and the J segment 3 bases; nucleotides outside the gene matches: 4. The CDR3 nucleotides are TGTGCCAGCAGCTTAGGGACTAGCGGGAGTAACTACAATGAGCAGTTCTTC. It yields the protein CASSLGTSGSNYNEQFF.

The chain joins TRBV4-1 to TRBJ2-1, with TRBD2 matching over 10 bases. This CDR3 region has 17 residues. Germline lookup yields CDR1 MGHRA and CDR2 YSYEKL. Trimming removed 4 bases from V and 6 bases from J; junction bases left unmatched: 12. The CDR3 nucleotides are TGCGCCAGCAGCCTAAAGCTGCCGGCTAGCGGGAGCAATGAGCAGTTCTTC. Encoded protein: CASSLKLPASGSNEQFF.

V and J are TRBV28 and TRBJ2-7, with D hard to call. CDR3 length: 14 amino acids. V was clipped by 6 bases and J by 3 bases, with 15 bases between them. The germline V gene has CDR1 MDHEN and CDR2 SYDVKM. The chain's CDR3 is CASSRIQTIYEQYF. CDR3 bases: TGTGCCAGCAGCCGAATACAGACCATCTACGAGCAGTACTTC. The entire variable domain, with the rest obtained from reference TRBV28 and TRBJ2-7, is as follows: DVKVTQSSRYLVKRTGEKVFLECVQDMDHENMFWYRQDPGLGLRLIYFSYDVKMKEKGDIPEGYSVSREKKERFSLILESASTNQTSMYLCASSRIQTIYEQYFGPGTRLTVT.

The V gene is TRBV10-2, the J gene TRBJ1-5; the D gene is possibly TRBD1 (6 bases). Per the germline V gene, CDR1 is WSHSY and CDR2 is SAAADI. The CDR3 contains 14 residues. Trimming removed 1 base from V and 6 bases from J, with 10 bases in between. Here the CDR3 reads CASSELGAGQPQHF. CDR3 nucleotides: TGCGCCAGCAGTGAGTTGGGGGCAGGTCAGCCCCAGCATTTT.

The gene calls are TRBV19 and TRBJ1-1, with 10 bases matching TRBD1. J lost 3 bases, V lost 5 bases, and 9 bases had no gene match. CDR3 length: 16 amino acids. Germline-derived CDR1 and CDR2 are LNHDA and SQIVND (reference sequence). The CDR3 DNA is TGTGCCAGTAGTCCGGGGACAGGGGTTTCGGACACTGAAGCTTTCTTT. Its protein is CASSPGTGVSDTEAFF.

The chain has TRBV2 and TRBJ1-2, with unresolved D. In germline, CDR1 is SNHLY, CDR2 FYNNEI. The CDR3 loop spans 16 amino acids. Trimming cost V 0 bases and J 4 bases, with 15 bases left between them. DNA for the CDR3: TGTGCCAGCAGTGAAGCAGGTTCGGCTTCCACCTATGGCTACACCTTC. Its protein is CASSEAGSASTYGYTF.

This sequence joins TRBV28 and TRBJ1-1; TRBD1 might be the D (5 bases). The germline V gene has CDR1 MDHEN and CDR2 SYDVKM. V was cut by 10 bases and J by 4 bases, with 16 bases left in between. CDR3 length: 13 amino acids. This chain's CDR3 is CATLQGGGTEAFF. DNA for the CDR3: TGTGCCACCCTGCAGGGAGGCGGCACTGAAGCTTTCTTT.

The chain employs TRBV11-2 and TRBJ2-1, with 13 nucleotides matching TRBD2. Germline lookup yields CDR1 SGHAT and CDR2 FQNNGV. The V gene end was trimmed by 4 bases and the J gene end by 8 bases; junction bases not matched to a gene: 5. The CDR3 is 15 amino acids. DNA for the CDR3: TGTGCCAGCAGCTCCCTTACTAGCGGGAGGGATGAGCAGTTCTTC. As protein: CASSSLTSGRDEQFF.

This chain connects TRBV27 to TRBJ1-2; 11 bases agree with TRBD1. With V trimmed by 6 bases and J by 6 bases, 6 bases remained unmatched. This CDR3 has 14 residues. Germline CDR1 MNHEY, CDR2 SMNVEV (reference sequence). The CDR3 loop is CASSPRTGGHGYTF. The CDR3 nucleotides read TGTGCCAGCAGCCCTAGGACAGGGGGCCATGGCTACACCTTC.

The chain recombines TRBV7-2 with TRBJ2-7; TRBD1 aligns across 9 bases. The germline gives CDR1 SGHTA, CDR2 FQGNSA. The CDR3 sequence is 13 residues long. With V trimmed by 4 bases and J by 4 bases, 2 bases remained unmatched. DNA for the CDR3: TGTGCCAGCAGCTGGGACAGGGTGTACGAGCAGTACTTC. This sequence encodes CASSWDRVYEQYF.

The gene calls are TRBV2 and TRBJ2-7; no clear D. The V end lost 0 bases, the J end lost 11 bases, and 11 bases lay between the germline ends. The CDR3 runs 12 residues. CDR1 and CDR2 (germline): SNHLY, FYNNEI. The CDR3 DNA reads TGTGCCAGCAGTGAAGCGGTGCAGGATAAGTACTTC. It specifies CASSEAVQDKYF.

V is TRBV10-1 and J is TRBJ2-7; weak D call: TRBD1 (6 bases). The V end was cut by 5 bases, the J end by 1 base, with 9 bases between. This CDR3 has 13 residues. Germline V gene lookup returns CDR1 WNHNN and CDR2 SYGVQD (reference sequence). The chain's CDR3 is CASSPTGSYEQYF. CDR3 bases: TGCGCCAGCAGTCCGACAGGATCCTACGAGCAGTACTTC.